In this sample, the clone carrying this T cell receptor beta chain turned up once. The source of the sample is a study of memory CD4+ T cells and cytomegalovirus serostatus. Turning to the study itself: Of the healthy Belgian adults, nine or ten were CMV seropositive and around 22 seronegative.

Single viable CD3+CD4+CD8-CD45RO+ cells were sorted as the memory CD4+ T cells. Donors' CMV status reflects serum IgG against pp150, pp28, p38, p52. The length of the CDR3 is 13 residues. Germline CDR1 reads SGHTA; CDR2 reads FQGNSA. Trimming took 5 bases from V and 4 from J, leaving 12 bases between them. Measured with immunoSEQ multiplex PCR; TCRdb has only the in-frame clones, and not every one. This sample has tens of thousands of clones, with roughly four fifths found just once. Sequenced: memory CD4+ T cells from blood. The sequence was obtained from an adult in good health and CMV-seronegative. V is TRBV7-2 and J is TRBJ2-7; maybe TRBD1 (5 bases). CDR3 sequence: CASSGAMIYEQYF. CDR3 nucleotides: TGTGCCAGCAGCGGGGCGATGATATACGAGCAGTACTTC.